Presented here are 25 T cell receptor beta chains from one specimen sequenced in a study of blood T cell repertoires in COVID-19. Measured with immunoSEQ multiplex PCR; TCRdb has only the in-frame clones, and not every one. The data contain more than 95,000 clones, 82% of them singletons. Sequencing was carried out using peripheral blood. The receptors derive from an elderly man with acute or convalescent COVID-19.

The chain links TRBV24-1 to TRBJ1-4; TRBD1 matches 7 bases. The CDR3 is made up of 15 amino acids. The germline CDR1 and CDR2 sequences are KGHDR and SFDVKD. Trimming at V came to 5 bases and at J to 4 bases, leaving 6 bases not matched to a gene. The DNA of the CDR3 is TGTGCCACCAGTGGAACAGGGGTCGGTAATGAAAAACTGTTTTTT. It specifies CATSGTGVGNEKLFF.

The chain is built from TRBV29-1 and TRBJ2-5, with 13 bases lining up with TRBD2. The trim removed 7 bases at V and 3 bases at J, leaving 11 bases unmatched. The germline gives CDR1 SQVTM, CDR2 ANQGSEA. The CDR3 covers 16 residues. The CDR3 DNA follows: TGCAGCGGCCGACAAATGACTAGCGGGAGGAAAGAGACCCAGTACTTC. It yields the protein CSGRQMTSGRKETQYF.

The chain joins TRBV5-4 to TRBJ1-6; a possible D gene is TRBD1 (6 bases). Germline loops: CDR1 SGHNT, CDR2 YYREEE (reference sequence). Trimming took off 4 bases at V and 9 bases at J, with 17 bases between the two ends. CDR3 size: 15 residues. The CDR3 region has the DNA TGTGCCAGCAGCATACAGGACAGAACGAGTTCACCCCTCCACTTT. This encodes CASSIQDRTSSPLHF.

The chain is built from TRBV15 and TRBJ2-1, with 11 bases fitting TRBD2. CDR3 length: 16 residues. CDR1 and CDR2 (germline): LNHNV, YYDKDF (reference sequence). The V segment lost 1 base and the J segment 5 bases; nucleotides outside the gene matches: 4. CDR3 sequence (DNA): TGTGCCACCAGCAGAGGTACTAGCGGGGGAGACAATGAGCAGTTCTTC. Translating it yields CATSRGTSGGDNEQFF.

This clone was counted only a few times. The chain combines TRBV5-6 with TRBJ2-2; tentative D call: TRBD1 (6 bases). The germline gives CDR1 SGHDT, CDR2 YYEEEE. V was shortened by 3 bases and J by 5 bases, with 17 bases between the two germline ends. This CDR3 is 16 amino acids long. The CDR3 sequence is CASSSYDRPKTGELFF. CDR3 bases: TGTGCCAGCAGCTCGTACGACAGGCCAAAGACCGGGGAGCTGTTTTTT.

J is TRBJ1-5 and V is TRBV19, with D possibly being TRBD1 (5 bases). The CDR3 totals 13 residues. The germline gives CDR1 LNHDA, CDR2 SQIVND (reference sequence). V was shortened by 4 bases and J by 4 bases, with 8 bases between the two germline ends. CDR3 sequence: CASSNHRNQPQHF. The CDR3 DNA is TGTGCCAGTAGTAATCACAGGAATCAGCCCCAGCATTTT.

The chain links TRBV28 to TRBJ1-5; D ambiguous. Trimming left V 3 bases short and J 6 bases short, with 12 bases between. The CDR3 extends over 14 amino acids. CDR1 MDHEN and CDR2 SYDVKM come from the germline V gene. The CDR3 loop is CASSLSGSAQPQHF. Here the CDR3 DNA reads TGTGCCAGCAGTTTGAGCGGCAGCGCTCAGCCCCAGCATTTT.

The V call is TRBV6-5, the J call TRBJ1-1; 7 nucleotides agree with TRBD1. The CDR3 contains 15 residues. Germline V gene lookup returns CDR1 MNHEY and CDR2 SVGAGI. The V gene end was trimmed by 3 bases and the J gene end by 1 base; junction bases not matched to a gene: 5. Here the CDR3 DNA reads TGTGCCAGCAGTTATTTACACAGGGGGAACACTGAAGCTTTCTTT. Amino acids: CASSYLHRGNTEAFF.

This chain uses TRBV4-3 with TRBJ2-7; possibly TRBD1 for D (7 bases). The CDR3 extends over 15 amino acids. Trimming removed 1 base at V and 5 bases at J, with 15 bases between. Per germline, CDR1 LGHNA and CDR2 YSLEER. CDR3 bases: TGCGCCAGCAGCCAAGGATACAGGGGAGGCAACGAGCAGTACTTC. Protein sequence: CASSQGYRGGNEQYF.

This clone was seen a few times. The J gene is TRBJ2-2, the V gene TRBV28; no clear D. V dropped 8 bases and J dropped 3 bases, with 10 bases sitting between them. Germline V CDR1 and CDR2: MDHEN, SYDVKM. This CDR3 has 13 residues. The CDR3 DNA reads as TGTGCCAGCTTAGGAGCCTACACCGGGGAGCTGTTTTTT. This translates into CASLGAYTGELFF.

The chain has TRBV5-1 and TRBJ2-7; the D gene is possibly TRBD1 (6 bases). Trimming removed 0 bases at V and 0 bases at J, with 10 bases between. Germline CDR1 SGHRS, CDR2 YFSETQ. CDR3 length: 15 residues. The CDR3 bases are TGCGCCAGCAGCTTGGGACAGGATTACTCCTACGAGCAGTACTTC. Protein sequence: CASSLGQDYSYEQYF.

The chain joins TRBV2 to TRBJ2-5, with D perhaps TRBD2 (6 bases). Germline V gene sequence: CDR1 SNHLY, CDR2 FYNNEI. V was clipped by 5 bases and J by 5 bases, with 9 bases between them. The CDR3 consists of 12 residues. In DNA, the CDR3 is TGTGCCAGCAGTACGGAGGGGGAGACCCAGTACTTC. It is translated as CASSTEGETQYF.

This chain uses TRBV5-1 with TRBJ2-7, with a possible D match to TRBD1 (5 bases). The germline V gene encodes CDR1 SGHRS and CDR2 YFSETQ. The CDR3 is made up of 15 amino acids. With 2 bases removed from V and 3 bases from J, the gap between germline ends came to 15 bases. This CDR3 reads CASSLMAGKFYEQYF. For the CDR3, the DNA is TGCGCCAGCAGCTTAATGGCAGGGAAGTTCTACGAGCAGTACTTC. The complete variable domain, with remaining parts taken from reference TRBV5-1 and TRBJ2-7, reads KAGVTQTPRYLIKTRGQQVTLSCSPISGHRSVSWYQQTPGQGLQFLFEYFSETQRNKGNFPGRFSGRQFSNSRSEMNVSTLELGDSALYLCASSLMAGKFYEQYFGPGTRLTVT.

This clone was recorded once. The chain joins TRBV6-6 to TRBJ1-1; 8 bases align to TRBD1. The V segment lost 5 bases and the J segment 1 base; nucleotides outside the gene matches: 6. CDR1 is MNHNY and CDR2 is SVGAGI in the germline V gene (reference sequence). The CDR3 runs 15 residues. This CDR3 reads CASSPGDRRNTEAFF. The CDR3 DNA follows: TGTGCCAGCAGTCCCGGGGACAGGCGGAACACTGAAGCTTTCTTT.

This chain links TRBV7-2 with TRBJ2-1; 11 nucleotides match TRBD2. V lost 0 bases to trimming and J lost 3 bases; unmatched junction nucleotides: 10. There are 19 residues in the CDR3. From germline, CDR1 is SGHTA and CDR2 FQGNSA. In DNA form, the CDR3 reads TGTGCCAGCAGCTTAGCGCGCGGTGGTAGCGGGAGGGACTACAATGAGCAGTTCTTC. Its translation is CASSLARGGSGRDYNEQFF.

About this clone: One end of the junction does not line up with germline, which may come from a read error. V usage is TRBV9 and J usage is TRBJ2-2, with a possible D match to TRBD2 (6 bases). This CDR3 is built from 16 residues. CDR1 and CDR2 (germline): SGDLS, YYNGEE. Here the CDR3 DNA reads TGTGCCAGCAGCCCCTTTTGGGGGGTGAACGCCGGGGAGCTGTTTTTT. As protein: CASSPFWGVNAGELFF.

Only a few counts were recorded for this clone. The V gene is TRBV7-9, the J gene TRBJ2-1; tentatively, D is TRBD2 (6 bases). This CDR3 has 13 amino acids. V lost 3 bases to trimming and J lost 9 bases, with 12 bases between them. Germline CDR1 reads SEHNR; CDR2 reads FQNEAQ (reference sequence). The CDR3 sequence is CASSFGGVLEQFF. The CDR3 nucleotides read TGTGCCAGCAGCTTTGGCGGGGTACTTGAGCAGTTCTTC.

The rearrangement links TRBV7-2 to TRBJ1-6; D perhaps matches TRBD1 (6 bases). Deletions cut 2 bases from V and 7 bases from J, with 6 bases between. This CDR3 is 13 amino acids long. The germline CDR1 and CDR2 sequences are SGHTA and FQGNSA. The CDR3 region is CASSLQGNSPLHF. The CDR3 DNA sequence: TGTGCCAGCAGCTTACAGGGGAATTCACCCCTCCACTTT.

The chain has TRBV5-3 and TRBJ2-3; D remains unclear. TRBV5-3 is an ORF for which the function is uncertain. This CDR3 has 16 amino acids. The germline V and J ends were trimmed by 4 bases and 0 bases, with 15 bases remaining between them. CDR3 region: CARSTMRPASTDTQYF. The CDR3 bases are TGTGCCAGAAGCACGATGAGGCCAGCTAGCACAGATACGCAGTATTTT.

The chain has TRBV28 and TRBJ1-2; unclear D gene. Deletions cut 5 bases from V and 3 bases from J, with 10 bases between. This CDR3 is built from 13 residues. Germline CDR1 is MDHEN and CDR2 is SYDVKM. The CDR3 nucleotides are TGTGCCAGCAGTGAGTCTCCGGACTATGGCTACACCTTC. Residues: CASSESPDYGYTF.

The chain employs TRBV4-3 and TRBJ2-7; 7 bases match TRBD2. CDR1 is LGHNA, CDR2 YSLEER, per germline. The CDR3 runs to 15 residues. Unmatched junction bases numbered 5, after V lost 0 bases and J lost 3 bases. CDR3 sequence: CASSQERGSNYEQYF. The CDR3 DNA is TGCGCCAGCAGCCAAGAGCGGGGGTCGAACTACGAGCAGTACTTC.

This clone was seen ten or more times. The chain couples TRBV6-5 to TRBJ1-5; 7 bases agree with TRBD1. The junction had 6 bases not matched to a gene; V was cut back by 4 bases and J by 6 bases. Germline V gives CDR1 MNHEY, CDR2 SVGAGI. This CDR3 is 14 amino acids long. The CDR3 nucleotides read TGTGCCAGCAGTTGGACAGGAGGGCCTCAGCCCCAGCATTTT. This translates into CASSWTGGPQPQHF.

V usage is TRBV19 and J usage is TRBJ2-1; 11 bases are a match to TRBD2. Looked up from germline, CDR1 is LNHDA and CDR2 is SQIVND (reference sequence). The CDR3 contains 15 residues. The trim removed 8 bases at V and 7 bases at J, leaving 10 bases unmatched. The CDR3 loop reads CASALLAGGNNEQFF. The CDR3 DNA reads TGTGCCAGTGCTTTGCTAGCGGGAGGTAATAATGAGCAGTTCTTC. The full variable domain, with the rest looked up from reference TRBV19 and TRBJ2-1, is DGGITQSPKYLFRKEGQNVTLSCEQNLNHDAMYWYRQDPGQGLRLIYYSQIVNDFQKGDIAEGYSVSREKKESFPLTVTSAQKNPTAFYLCASALLAGGNNEQFFGPGTRLTVL.

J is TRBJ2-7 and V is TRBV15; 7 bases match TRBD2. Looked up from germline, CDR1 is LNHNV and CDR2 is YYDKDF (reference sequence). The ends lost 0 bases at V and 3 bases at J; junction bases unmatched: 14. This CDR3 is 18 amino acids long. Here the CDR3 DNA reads TGTGCCACCAGCAGAGATGCTCAGACTAGCTTCCCAATCTACGAGCAGTACTTC. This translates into CATSRDAQTSFPIYEQYF.

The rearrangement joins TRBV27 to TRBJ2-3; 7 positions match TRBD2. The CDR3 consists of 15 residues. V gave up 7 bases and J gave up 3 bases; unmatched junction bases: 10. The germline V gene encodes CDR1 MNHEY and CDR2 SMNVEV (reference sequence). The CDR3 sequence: CASNSLGLGTDTQYF. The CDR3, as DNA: TGTGCCAGCAATTCCCTAGGACTAGGTACAGATACGCAGTATTTT.